The clone carrying this TCR beta chain was observed once. Its cognate antigen is unknown. The assay was immunoSEQ multiplex PCR, and TCRdb's table has in-frame clones only and misses some. This sample has a few hundred thousand clones, with around 89% found just once. This sample stems from a study of Ad26.COV2.S vaccination and SARS-CoV-2 variants. Whole-study findings and limits: Greater spike-specific TCR breadth was seen in vaccine recipients than in placebo recipients.

Regarding treatment: over 15 received Ad26.COV2.S at low or high dose, single or two shots; about 5 received placebo; per-sample allocation not given. The samples date from day 63 after the first vaccine or placebo injection. Germline V gene lookup returns CDR1 LGHDT and CDR2 YNNKEL (reference sequence). V lost 1 base, J lost 9 bases, and 7 bases lay in between. There are 12 residues in the CDR3. The chain is built from TRBV3-1 (or the pseudogene TRBV3-2) and TRBJ2-1; the D is unclear. This clonotype was sampled from a person between 18 and 59 years old who received the Ad26.COV2.S COVID-19 vaccine or a placebo. The sample in question was peripheral blood, obtained in a trial of Ad26.COV2.S vaccine versus placebo. The CDR3 loop is CASSQAPREQFF. The CDR3 bases are TGTGCCAGCAGCCAAGCCCCCCGTGAGCAGTTCTTC.